This record looks at one TCR beta chain sequence and its context. The CDR3 is 16 residues long. V lost 4 bases to trimming and J lost 6 bases; unmatched junction nucleotides: 12. Per germline, CDR1 LNHDA and CDR2 SQIVND (reference sequence). This record comes from a study of blood T cell repertoires in COVID-19. About the research overall: The United States, Italy and Spain provided the acute and convalescent COVID-19 samples. Nucleic acid was either cDNA or gDNA, and it came from T cells, B-cell-depleted T cells, or PBMCs.

In the authors' workflow: Using reference gene primer amplification, nucleated cell counts were estimated. This table comes from immunoSEQ multiplex PCR, and its TCRdb copy is limited to in-frame clones, with some not included. V and J calls and clone size are given by that table; D and trimming were obtained from the DNA. The sample yields 60,000 or so clones, almost 85% seen once. Sequencing was done on a sample of peripheral blood. The clonotype comes from a human donor in a cohort sampled during active COVID-19. The V and J genes are TRBV19 and TRBJ2-3; TRBD2 agrees at 8 bases. The CDR3 DNA reads TGTGCCAGTAGTACGACGTGGACTAGCACTTATGATACGCAGTATTTT. Protein: CASSTTWTSTYDTQYF.